The clone carrying this T cell receptor (beta chain) was recorded at least ten times. Its antigen is not identified. These data come from a study of T cell repertoires in cytomegalovirus infection. Overall study: Matching HLA type, along with CMV infection, was indicated by public TCR beta signatures.

V trimming: 7 bases; J trimming: 5 bases; junction bases outside the gene matches: 14. This CDR3 region has 17 residues. CDR1 and CDR2 from the germline V gene are SGHAT and FQDESV (reference sequence). Findings of the study overall: Individuals carrying CMV plus the relevant HLA were identified by cumulative frequency of public TCR beta families. CMV-specific TCR beta clonotypes restricted by HLA-C dominated the ex vivo response.

Each CDR3 protein gets one entry after TCRdb re-called the reads with MiXCR. The table includes roughly 250,000 distinct CDR3 sequences, about 12% detected once. The sequencing sample was made of PBMCs. The TCR sequence derives from a human donor in good health (CMV status not recorded). Some clones in this sample may be carry-over from other donors' samples. This sequence joins TRBV11-1 and TRBJ2-5; TRBD1 aligns across 12 bases. CDR3 loop: CASTHPAGTGGAETQYF. In DNA, the CDR3 is TGTGCCAGCACCCACCCCGCCGGGACAGGGGGCGCGGAGACCCAGTACTTC.